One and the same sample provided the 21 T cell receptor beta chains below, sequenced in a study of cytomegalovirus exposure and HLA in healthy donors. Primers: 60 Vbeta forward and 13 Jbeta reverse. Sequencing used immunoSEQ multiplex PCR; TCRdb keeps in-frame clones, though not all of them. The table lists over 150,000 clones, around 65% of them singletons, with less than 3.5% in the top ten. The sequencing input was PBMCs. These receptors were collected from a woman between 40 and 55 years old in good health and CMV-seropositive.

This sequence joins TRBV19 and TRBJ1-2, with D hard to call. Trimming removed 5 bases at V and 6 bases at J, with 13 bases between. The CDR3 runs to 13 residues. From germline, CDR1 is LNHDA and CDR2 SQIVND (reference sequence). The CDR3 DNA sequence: TGTGCCAGTAGTTTCCTAATGAGCCATGGCTACACCTTC. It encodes CASSFLMSHGYTF.

As DNA, the CDR3 is TGTGCCAGCCGACCGACAGGGGTCGGAACCCAGTACTTC. Amino acid sequence: CASRPTGVGTQYF. The chain links TRBV6-5 to TRBJ2-5, with 8 bases aligning to TRBD1. V dropped 8 bases and J dropped 8; count of bases not matched to a gene: 10. This CDR3 comprises 13 residues. CDR1 is MNHEY and CDR2 is SVGAGI in the germline V gene.

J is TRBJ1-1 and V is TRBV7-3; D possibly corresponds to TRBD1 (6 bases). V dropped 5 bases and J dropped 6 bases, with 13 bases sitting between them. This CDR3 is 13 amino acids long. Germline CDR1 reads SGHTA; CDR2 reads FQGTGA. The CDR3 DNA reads TGTGCCAGCAGCCCCGGGACACAGGCTGAAGCTTTCTTT. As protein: CASSPGTQAEAFF.

CDR3 protein: CAINYGASDSYNEQFF. Here the CDR3 DNA reads TGTGCCATCAATTATGGGGCTAGCGACTCCTACAATGAGCAGTTCTTC. The chain joins TRBV10-3 to TRBJ2-1; weak D call: TRBD2 (6 bases). Trimming cost V 7 bases and J 0 bases, with 16 bases left between them. The CDR3 spans 16 residues. CDR1 and CDR2 from the germline V gene are ENHRY and SYGVKD.

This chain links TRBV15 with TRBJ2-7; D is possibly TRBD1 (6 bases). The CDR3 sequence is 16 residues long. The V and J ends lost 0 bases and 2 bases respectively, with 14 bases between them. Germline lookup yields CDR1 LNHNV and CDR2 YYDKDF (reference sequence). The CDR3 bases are TGTGCCACCAGCAGAGATTTAGACAGGATCCCCTACGAGCAGTACTTC. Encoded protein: CATSRDLDRIPYEQYF.

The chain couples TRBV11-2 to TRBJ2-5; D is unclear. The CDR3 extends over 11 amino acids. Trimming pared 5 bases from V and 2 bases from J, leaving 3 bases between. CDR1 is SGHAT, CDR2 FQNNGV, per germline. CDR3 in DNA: TGTGCCAGCAGCCAACAAGAGACCCAGTACTTC. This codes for CASSQQETQYF.

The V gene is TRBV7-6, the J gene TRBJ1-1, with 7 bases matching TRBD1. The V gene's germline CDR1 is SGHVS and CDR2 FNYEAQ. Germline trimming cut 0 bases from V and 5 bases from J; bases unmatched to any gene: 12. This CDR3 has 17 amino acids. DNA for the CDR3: TGTGCCAGCAGCTTAGCGGACAGGCCCCCGGACGGGACTGAAGCTTTCTTT. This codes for CASSLADRPPDGTEAFF.

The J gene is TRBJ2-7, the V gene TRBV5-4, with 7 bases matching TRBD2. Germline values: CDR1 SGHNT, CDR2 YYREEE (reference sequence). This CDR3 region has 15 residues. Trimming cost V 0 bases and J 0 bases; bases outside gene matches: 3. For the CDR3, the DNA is TGTGCCAGCAGCTTGGCCGGGAGGAGCTCCTACGAGCAGTACTTC. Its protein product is CASSLAGRSSYEQYF.

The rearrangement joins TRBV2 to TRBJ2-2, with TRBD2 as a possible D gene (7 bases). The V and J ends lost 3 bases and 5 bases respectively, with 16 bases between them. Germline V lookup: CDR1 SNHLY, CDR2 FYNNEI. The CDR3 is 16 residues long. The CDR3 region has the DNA TGTGCCAGCAGTGAGGGCGGGGGCGCGGGTACCGGGGAGCTGTTTTTT. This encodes CASSEGGGAGTGELFF.

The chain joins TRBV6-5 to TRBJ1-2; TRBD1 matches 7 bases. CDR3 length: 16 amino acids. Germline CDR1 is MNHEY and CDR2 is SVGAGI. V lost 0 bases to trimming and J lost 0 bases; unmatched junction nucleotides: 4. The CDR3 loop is CASSYSIQGANYGYTF. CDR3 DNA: TGTGCCAGCAGTTACTCGATTCAGGGGGCTAACTATGGCTACACCTTC.

CDR3 loop: CASSVWGVGSGTGELFF. The CDR3 DNA is TGTGCCAGCAGCGTCTGGGGAGTTGGGAGTGGCACCGGGGAGCTGTTTTTT. This chain links TRBV9 with TRBJ2-2; a weak D match, TRBD2 (5 bases). Germline CDR1 and CDR2: SGDLS and YYNGEE. This CDR3 has 17 amino acids. The V end lost 2 bases, the J end lost 4 bases, and 18 bases lay between the germline ends.

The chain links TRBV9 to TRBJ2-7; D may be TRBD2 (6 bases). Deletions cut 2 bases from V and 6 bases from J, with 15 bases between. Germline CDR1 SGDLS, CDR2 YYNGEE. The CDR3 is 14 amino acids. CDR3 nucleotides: TGTGCCAGCAGCGTCCGGGTTGGAGGGTCCGAGCAGTACTTC. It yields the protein CASSVRVGGSEQYF.

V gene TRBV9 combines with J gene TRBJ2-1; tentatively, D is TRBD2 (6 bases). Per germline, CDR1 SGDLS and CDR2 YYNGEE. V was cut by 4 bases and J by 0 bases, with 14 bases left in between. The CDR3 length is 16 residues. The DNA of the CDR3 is TGTGCCAGCAGCCTTGCTATCGGGGGCTCCTACAATGAGCAGTTCTTC. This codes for CASSLAIGGSYNEQFF.

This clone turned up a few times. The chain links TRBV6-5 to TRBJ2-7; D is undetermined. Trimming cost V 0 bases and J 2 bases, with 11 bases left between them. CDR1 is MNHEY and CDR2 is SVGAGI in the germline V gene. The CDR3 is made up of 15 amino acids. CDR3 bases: TGTGCCAGCAGTTACTCGAGTCGTGGTCCCTACGAGCAGTACTTC. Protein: CASSYSSRGPYEQYF.

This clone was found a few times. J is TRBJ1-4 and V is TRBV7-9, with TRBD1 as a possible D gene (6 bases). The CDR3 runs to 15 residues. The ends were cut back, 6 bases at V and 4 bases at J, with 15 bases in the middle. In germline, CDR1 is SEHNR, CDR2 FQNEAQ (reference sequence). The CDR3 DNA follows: TGTGCCAGCAGTTCCGGACAGAATCTTAATGAAAAACTGTTTTTT. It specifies CASSSGQNLNEKLFF.

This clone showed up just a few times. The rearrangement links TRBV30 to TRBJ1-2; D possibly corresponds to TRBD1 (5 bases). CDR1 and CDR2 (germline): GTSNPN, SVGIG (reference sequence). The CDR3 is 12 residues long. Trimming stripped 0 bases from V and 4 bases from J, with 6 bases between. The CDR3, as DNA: TGTGCCTGGAGTGTCGGGGGCTATGGCTACACCTTC. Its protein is CAWSVGGYGYTF. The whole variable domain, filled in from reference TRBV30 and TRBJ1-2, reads SQTIHQWPATLVQPVGSPLSLECTVEGTSNPNLYWYRQAAGRGLQLLFYSVGIGQISSEVPQNLSASRPQDRQFILSSKKLLLSDSGFYLCAWSVGGYGYTFGSGTRLTVV.

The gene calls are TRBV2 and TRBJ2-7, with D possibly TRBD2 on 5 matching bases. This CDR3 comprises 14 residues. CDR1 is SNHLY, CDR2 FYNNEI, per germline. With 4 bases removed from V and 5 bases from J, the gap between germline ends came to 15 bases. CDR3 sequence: CASSVSGSLDEQYF. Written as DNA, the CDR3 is TGTGCCAGCAGTGTGTCGGGATCTCTCGACGAGCAGTACTTC.

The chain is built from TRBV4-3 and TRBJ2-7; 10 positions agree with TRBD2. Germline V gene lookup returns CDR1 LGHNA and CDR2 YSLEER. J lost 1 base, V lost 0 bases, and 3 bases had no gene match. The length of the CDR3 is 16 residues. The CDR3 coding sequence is TGCGCCAGCAGCCAAGACTCTAGCGGGAGTTCCTACGAGCAGTACTTC. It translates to CASSQDSSGSSYEQYF.

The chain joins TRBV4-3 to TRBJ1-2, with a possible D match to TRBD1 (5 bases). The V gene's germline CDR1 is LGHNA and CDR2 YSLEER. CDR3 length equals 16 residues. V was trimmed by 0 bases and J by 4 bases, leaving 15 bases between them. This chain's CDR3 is CASSQEGPGETYGYTF. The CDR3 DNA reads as TGCGCCAGCAGCCAAGAGGGGCCGGGGGAGACCTATGGCTACACCTTC.

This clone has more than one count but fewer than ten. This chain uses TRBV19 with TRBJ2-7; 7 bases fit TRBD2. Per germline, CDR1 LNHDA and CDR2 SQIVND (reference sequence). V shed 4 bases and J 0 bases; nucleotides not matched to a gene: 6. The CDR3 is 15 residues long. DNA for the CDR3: TGTGCCAGTAGTAAGCGGGAAGCGGCCTCCTACGAGCAGTACTTC. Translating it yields CASSKREAASYEQYF.

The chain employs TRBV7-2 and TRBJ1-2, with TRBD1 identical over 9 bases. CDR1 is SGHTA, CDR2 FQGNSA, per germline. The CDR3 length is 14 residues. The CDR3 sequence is CVAGIGQGRDGYTF. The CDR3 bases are TGTGTCGCAGGGATCGGACAGGGGAGGGATGGCTACACCTTC.